This T cell receptor (beta chain) was obtained from a study of shared clonotypes between healthy human individuals (TCRdb year 2020). At the level of the whole study: Three men and a couple of women, aged 18 to 49 years, made up the cohort. For each donor, CD4 naive and CD4 memory were each given three plates, CD8 naive was given two plates, and CD8 memory was given one plate. To estimate repertoire size and how much clonotypes are shared between individuals, the study performed deep sequencing of blood TCR repertoires from 4 to 6 healthy adults. To increase sequencing depth and limit assay-specific biases, TCR repertoire library preparation and sequencing were carried out by different laboratories using diverse techniques. Per donor, leukapheresis produced somewhere between about 0.9 and 9.5 billion PBMCs.

Regarding this clone: Its binding antigen is unknown. Base qualities are not recorded, but no much larger clone differs from it by a single base.

The donors were healthy, HIV-negative adults who had no recently reported acute infections or vaccinations. Only Caucasian adults living in Nashville, Tennessee, USA were represented among the donors. CD4+ T cells were enriched by magnetic negative selection; naive cells were then positively selected on CD45RA, and the negative fraction formed the memory subset. Blood was obtained by leukapheresis, after which PBMCs were separated by Ficoll-Histopaque density gradient centrifugation and cryopreserved in liquid nitrogen vapor phase. Analytical flow cytometry was used to check the purity and quantity of each magnetically sorted T cell population. Each sorted fraction had its genomic DNA isolated and then quantified by UV absorbance on a Nanodrop 2000c. Using the deep immunoSEQ assay, TCR CDR3 regions were amplified from genomic DNA by multiplex PCR. Genomic DNA extracted from each cell subset was distributed evenly over all wells of several immunoSEQ 96-well plates, and each plate served as one replicate. For sorted subsets, 200 ng of genomic DNA, equivalent to 25,000 to 35,000 T cell genomes, went into each replicate PCR. Purified libraries were measured with a Qubit 3.0 fluorometer, size-checked on a Bioanalyzer 2100, and measured again with the KAPA Library Quantification kit. Every immunoSEQ 96-well plate was sequenced on a dedicated single-read 150-cycle Illumina NextSeq 550 flow cell. Per the authors' processing: Because the immunoSEQ output held only junctional sequences and lacked quality scores, the filtering could not match the filtering applied to full-length reads. Sequences were annotated with PyIR, a Python wrapper for IgBLAST v1.9, using IMGT germline references to assign V/J genes and CDR3. Reads were filtered out if the reads had weak V/J assignments (E-value above 1e-6), no CDR3, stop codons, out-of-frame junctions, or ambiguous translated residues. V3J clonotypes were defined as sequences sharing an identical inferred V gene, J gene, and CDR3 amino acid sequence. The percentage overlap between two repertoires was calculated by dividing the number of shared unique clonotypes by the size of the smaller repertoire. Repertoire richness was assessed with RTK rarefaction, the Chao1 estimator, and Recon v2.1 estimates of unobserved clonotypes. Generation probabilities for all TCRbeta clonotypes obtained by the gDNA method from several donors were computed using OLGA. TCRdb took over this immuneACCESS table, retaining in-frame rearrangements with V and J assigned. Such tables are incomplete; in checked studies, under half of the missing clones stem from an unresolved V gene, and the remainder is unexplained. V, J and clone size are those of that table, while D and trimming were read from the DNA. For this sample the table gives over a million clones, of which approximately 98.5% were detected only once. About 0.35% of the sample goes to the ten largest clones.

CDR1 and CDR2 (PRHDT, FYEKMQ) derive from the germline V gene (reference sequence). The CDR3 sequence holds 13 residues, the cysteine and phenylalanine included. Only CDR3 DNA remains: 39 bases, in frame from the first base. V drops 5 bases and J drops 4 bases, leaving 11 bases in between. Study-level results and caveats: Estimated clonotype richness was generally larger for naive than for memory subsets. Rarefaction of sorted-subset datasets indicated incomplete sequencing despite the large sequencing depth. Sampling was restricted to blood, and TCR repertoires in tissues likely differ from the TCR repertoires found in blood. Pairwise subsampling indicated that sequencing depth was expected to affect the degree of clonotype sharing among donors. Compared with non-shared clonotypes, the clonotypes found in all four sorted-subset donors had higher generation probabilities. Because the study included a small number of donors, the genetic and exposure-history diversity represented was limited. Across four donors, approximately 5% of naive CD4, 3.5% of naive CD8, 2.3% of memory CD4, and over 0.35% of memory CD8 clonotypes were shared.

Recombination joined TRBV13 with TRBJ1-1; the D gene cannot be resolved reliably. This receptor was obtained from a man in his thirties or forties in good health. Sequencing was carried out using naive CD4+ T cells sorted from blood. The sample's cell subset or site, from its label and the paper: CD45RA+ positively selected. The CDR3: CASSKREGTEAFF. The sequenced DNA: TGTGCCAGCAGCAAACGGGAGGGCACTGAAGCTTTCTTT.